These 28 T cell receptor beta chains came from one sample sequenced in a study of identical twins. MiXCR, applied by TCRdb to the 5' RACE reads, yields one record per CDR3 protein. Among about 660,000 distinct CDR3 sequences, 8.6% were seen once, and the ten largest hold roughly 0.97%. The same data also went into a second study, on yellow fever vaccine responses in identical twins.

The sample consisted of PBMCs. These receptors were obtained from a woman under 30 in good health.

The chain carries TRBV14 and TRBJ2-3; TRBD2 agrees at 7 bases. J gave up 5 bases and V 0 bases, and 2 bases lay outside the gene matches. CDR3 length equals 14 residues. Germline CDR1 reads SGHDN; CDR2 reads FVKESK. This CDR3 reads CASSQEASGDTQYF. The CDR3, as DNA: TGTGCCAGCAGCCAAGAGGCTAGCGGAGATACGCAGTATTTT.

This clonotype was seen a few times. The chain uses TRBV21-1 and TRBJ2-5; TRBD2, the D gene given by the table, was not confirmed from the DNA. TRBV21-1 is classified as a pseudogene. The CDR3 sequence is 13 residues long. The CDR3, as DNA: TGTGCCAGCAGCAAGGGCCTCCAAGAGACCCAGTACTTC. It codes for CASSKGLQETQYF.

The chain joins TRBV20-1 to TRBJ1-1; TRBD1 is a possible D gene (5 bases). The length of the CDR3 is 11 residues. CDR1 DFQATT and CDR2 SNEGSKA come from the germline V gene (reference sequence). The V and J ends lost 3 bases and 11 bases respectively, with 13 bases between them. CDR3 DNA sequence: TGCAGTGCTAGGCCCCAGGGAGGCGCTTTCTTT. Its translation is CSARPQGGAFF.

Many counts were recorded for this clonotype. The chain is built from TRBV7-8 and TRBJ2-3; 8 bases agree with TRBD1. V lost 7 bases to trimming and J lost 3 bases; unmatched junction nucleotides: 6. This CDR3 has 14 amino acids. Per the germline V gene, CDR1 is SGHVS and CDR2 is FQNEAQ. In DNA, the CDR3 is TGTGCCAGCATACGGGACAGGCGGACAGATACGCAGTATTTT. It codes for CASIRDRRTDTQYF.

The CDR3 DNA reads TGCAGTGCTAGGGGCGGGAGTGGTGCCGGGGAGCTGTTTTTT. This encodes CSARGGSGAGELFF. The chain recombines TRBV20-1 with TRBJ2-2, with 7 bases matching TRBD2. V shed 3 bases and J 6 bases; nucleotides not matched to a gene: 7. The CDR3 extends over 14 amino acids. Germline-derived CDR1 and CDR2 are DFQATT and SNEGSKA (reference sequence).

This clonotype was detected many times. The V and J genes are TRBV20-1 and TRBJ2-5; weak D call: TRBD2 (5 bases). Between the trimmed V and J ends, which lost 0 bases and 3 bases, there was a span of 5 bases. The CDR3 is made up of 12 amino acids. Germline CDR1 DFQATT, CDR2 SNEGSKA (reference sequence). In nucleotides, the CDR3 is TGCAGTGCTAGAGAGCGGGAAGAGACCCAGTACTTC. Its protein product is CSAREREETQYF.

The chain uses TRBV6-2 or TRBV6-3 and TRBJ2-7; 11 bases are a match to TRBD2. Germline V gene data show CDR1 as MNHEY and CDR2 as SVGEGT. The CDR3 runs to 12 residues. V trimming: 0 bases; J trimming: 12 bases; junction bases outside the gene matches: 1. In DNA form, the CDR3 reads TGTGCCAGCAGTTACTCCCTAGCGGGAGGGTACTTC. It is translated as CASSYSLAGGYF.

This chain connects TRBV7-3 to TRBJ2-1; tentative D call: TRBD2 (6 bases). Germline lookup yields CDR1 SGHTA and CDR2 FQGTGA. The CDR3 runs 13 residues. V lost 5 bases, J lost 12 bases, and 17 bases lay in between. DNA for the CDR3: TGTGCCAGCAGCCGAAGCTCCGGGACTGGGCAGTTCTTC. This codes for CASSRSSGTGQFF.

The chain uses TRBV3-1 and TRBJ2-7, with D possibly TRBD2 on 6 matching bases. CDR1 and CDR2 from the germline V gene are LGHDT and YNNKEL (reference sequence). This CDR3 has 14 amino acids. Between the trimmed V and J ends, which lost 5 bases and 9 bases, there was a span of 20 bases. The CDR3 loop is CASSIRDSDLGQYF. CDR3 in DNA: TGTGCCAGCAGCATCCGGGACTCCGACCTCGGGCAGTACTTC.

The chain is built from TRBV6-2 or TRBV6-3 and TRBJ2-1; 11 nucleotides line up with TRBD2. The CDR3 sequence is 20 residues long. V lost 2 bases, J lost 5 bases, and 17 bases stayed unmatched. Looked up from germline, CDR1 is MNHEY and CDR2 is SVGEGT. For the CDR3, the DNA is TGTGCCAGCAGTTACCGTCCTCAGGAGCTACTAGCGGGGGACGACAATGAGCAGTTCTTC. It yields the protein CASSYRPQELLAGDDNEQFF.

The chain carries TRBV29-1 and TRBJ1-2, with TRBD1 identical over 7 bases. J gave up 4 bases and V 4 bases, and 9 bases lay outside the gene matches. The CDR3 length is 14 residues. Per germline, CDR1 SQVTM and CDR2 ANQGSEA. Here the CDR3 DNA reads TGCAGCGTTGTTGGGACAGACACACCCTATGGCTACACCTTC. Translated, it gives CSVVGTDTPYGYTF.

This chain uses TRBV20-1 with TRBJ2-7, with unresolved D. Germline V gene sequence: CDR1 DFQATT, CDR2 SNEGSKA (reference sequence). The CDR3 runs to 10 residues. V dropped 6 bases and J dropped 9 bases, with 12 bases sitting between them. CDR3 sequence: CSATDVRQYF. The CDR3 DNA reads as TGCAGTGCCACGGACGTTCGGCAGTACTTC.

This clonotype occurred many times. The rearrangement uses TRBV12-3 or TRBV12-4 and TRBJ2-5; 9 bases line up with TRBD2. This CDR3 comprises 18 residues. The V and J ends lost 3 bases and 5 bases, in that order; junction bases with no gene match: 16. CDR3 sequence reads: CASSFSTLAAGGQETQYF. DNA for the CDR3: TGTGCCAGCAGTTTTTCGACCCTCGCGGCGGGGGGGCAGGAGACCCAGTACTTC.

The rearrangement joins TRBV14 to TRBJ1-2; D perhaps matches TRBD1 (5 bases). The CDR3 consists of 13 residues. Trimming cost V 4 bases and J 7 bases, with 13 bases left between them. CDR1 and CDR2 (germline): SGHDN, FVKESK. CDR3 loop: CASSRDVSLGYTF. The CDR3 DNA follows: TGTGCCAGCAGCCGGGACGTCTCCCTTGGCTACACCTTC. Using reference TRBV14 and TRBJ1-2 for the parts outside the CDR3, the full variable domain is EAGVTQFPSHSVIEKGQTVTLRCDPISGHDNLYWYRRVMGKEIKFLLHFVKESKQDESGMPNNRFLAERTGGTYSTLKVQPAELEDSGVYFCASSRDVSLGYTFGSGTRLTVV.

The J gene is TRBJ2-1, the V gene TRBV20-1; D is undetermined. Germline V gene sequence: CDR1 DFQATT, CDR2 SNEGSKA (reference sequence). The CDR3 runs to 12 residues. V dropped 3 bases and J dropped 9 bases, with 12 bases sitting between them. The CDR3 nucleotides read TGCAGTGCTAGTGATTCCGATAGTGAGCAGTTCTTC. As protein: CSASDSDSEQFF.

This clonotype has a handful of counts. The rearrangement uses TRBV3-1 and TRBJ2-1; 8 bases line up with TRBD2. The CDR3 length is 16 residues. J lost 3 bases, V lost 2 bases, and 6 bases had no gene match. Germline values: CDR1 LGHDT, CDR2 YNNKEL (reference sequence). The CDR3 region has the DNA TGTGCCAGCAGCCAAAAAAGCGGGGGCCTCTACAATGAGCAGTTCTTC. It specifies CASSQKSGGLYNEQFF.

About this clonotype itself: This may come from a read error, since a much larger clone is one base off. The V and J genes are TRBV12-3 or TRBV12-4 and TRBJ2-1; D is unresolved. The CDR3 sequence is 11 residues long. V was cut by 3 bases and J by 9 bases, with 6 bases left in between. CDR3 amino acids: CASSFVAEQFF. As DNA, the CDR3 is TGTGCCAGCAGTTTCGTGGCTGAGCAGTTCTTC.

This clonotype was recorded a few times. The chain is built from TRBV5-1 and TRBJ2-2; D possibly matches TRBD1 or TRBD2 (5 bases each). The CDR3 runs to 18 residues. CDR1 is SGHRS, CDR2 YFSETQ, per germline. Trimming shortened V by 1 base and J by 0 bases, and 16 bases separated the two germline ends. CDR3: CASSLMMSGTANTGELFF. The CDR3 bases are TGCGCCAGCAGCTTGATGATGAGTGGGACCGCGAACACCGGGGAGCTGTTTTTT. The entire variable domain, with the rest obtained from reference TRBV5-1 and TRBJ2-2, is as follows: KAGVTQTPRYLIKTRGQQVTLSCSPISGHRSVSWYQQTPGQGLQFLFEYFSETQRNKGNFPGRFSGRQFSNSRSEMNVSTLELGDSALYLCASSLMMSGTANTGELFFGEGSRLTVL.

This clonotype was seen at least ten times. The V and J genes are TRBV10-3 and TRBJ2-3; 9 nucleotides align to TRBD2. CDR3 length: 15 residues. V lost 5 bases to trimming and J lost 4 bases; unmatched junction nucleotides: 7. The germline CDR1 and CDR2 sequences are ENHRY and SYGVKD. CDR3 amino acids: CAISFQGLAADTQYF. As DNA, the CDR3 is TGTGCCATCAGTTTTCAGGGACTAGCAGCAGATACGCAGTATTTT.

The CDR3 DNA reads as TGTGCCAGCAGCCATCCGACAAAGGACTTCTTCACAGATACGCAGTATTTT. This gives the protein CASSHPTKDFFTDTQYF. The J gene is TRBJ2-3, the V gene TRBV14, with a weak D call TRBD2 (5 bases). CDR1 and CDR2 from the germline V gene are SGHDN and FVKESK. CDR3 length equals 17 residues. The germline V and J ends were trimmed by 3 bases and 2 bases, with 18 bases remaining between them.

The chain recombines TRBV6-5 with TRBJ2-3; 11 nucleotides line up with TRBD2. Per germline, CDR1 MNHEY and CDR2 SVGAGI. The CDR3 runs to 15 residues. Germline trimming cut 7 bases from V and 6 bases from J; bases unmatched to any gene: 9. The CDR3 DNA reads TGTGCCAGCACTTCTTTAGCGGGGGGGGCCGATACGCAGTATTTT. Amino acids: CASTSLAGGADTQYF.

This clonotype has ten or more counts. The chain carries TRBV5-1 and TRBJ2-7, with 9 bases fitting TRBD2. The CDR3 consists of 18 residues. Losses at the gene ends were 1 base for V and 0 bases for J; bases not matched to a gene: 11. Germline V lookup: CDR1 SGHRS, CDR2 YFSETQ. DNA of the CDR3: TGCGCCAGCAGCTTGCGGACAGCGGGGGGAATAAGCTCCTACGAGCAGTACTTC. It yields the protein CASSLRTAGGISSYEQYF.

V gene TRBV30 combines with J gene TRBJ2-1, with 9 bases fitting TRBD1. J was trimmed by 6 bases and V by 0 bases; bases with no gene match: 3. This CDR3 contains 14 residues. Germline V gene data show CDR1 as GTSNPN and CDR2 as SVGIG (reference sequence). The CDR3 DNA sequence: TGTGCCTGGAGTGTGGGACAGGGAGTCAATGAGCAGTTCTTC. This sequence encodes CAWSVGQGVNEQFF. Complete variable domain (other parts from reference TRBV30 and TRBJ2-1): SQTIHQWPATLVQPVGSPLSLECTVEGTSNPNLYWYRQAAGRGLQLLFYSVGIGQISSEVPQNLSASRPQDRQFILSSKKLLLSDSGFYLCAWSVGQGVNEQFFGPGTRLTVL.

Many counts were recorded for this clonotype. The rearrangement links TRBV28 to TRBJ2-1; TRBD2 might be the D (5 bases). V gave up 2 bases and J gave up 9 bases, with 11 bases separating them. The CDR3 is made up of 13 amino acids. The germline CDR1 and CDR2 sequences are MDHEN and SYDVKM. The CDR3 coding sequence is TGTGCCAGCAGTTTAGGGTCGGGATCTGAGCAGTTCTTC. This encodes CASSLGSGSEQFF.

There are many counts of this clonotype. The gene calls are TRBV12-3 or TRBV12-4 and TRBJ2-2; D gene ambiguous. Trimming removed 8 bases from V and 0 bases from J, with 10 bases in between. CDR3 length: 14 amino acids. CDR3 bases: TGTGCCAGCTGTCGGAGCCCGAACACCGGGGAGCTGTTTTTT. It specifies CASCRSPNTGELFF.

This clonotype was counted a few times. The chain has TRBV24-1 and TRBJ2-2; TRBD2 agrees at 11 bases. V dropped 5 bases and J dropped 0; count of bases not matched to a gene: 4. The germline gives CDR1 KGHDR, CDR2 SFDVKD. The CDR3 extends over 17 amino acids. The CDR3 spells CATSGTSGSPNTGELFF. The CDR3 DNA sequence: TGTGCCACCAGTGGTACTAGCGGGAGCCCGAACACCGGGGAGCTGTTTTTT.

This clonotype has just a few counts. The CDR3 nucleotides are TGTGCCAGCGCGACTCGAGGGACAGTTAAAAACATTCAGTACTTC. It is translated as CASATRGTVKNIQYF. The chain combines TRBV28 with TRBJ2-4, with 7 bases fitting TRBD1. CDR1 is MDHEN and CDR2 is SYDVKM in the germline V gene. The CDR3 sequence is 15 residues long. Germline trimming cut 8 bases from V and 4 bases from J; bases unmatched to any gene: 11.

DNA of the CDR3: TGTGCCAGCACCGAAATCGGTTCCGGGGAGCTGTTTTTT. This sequence encodes CASTEIGSGELFF. This sequence joins TRBV6-2 or TRBV6-3 and TRBJ2-2; D gene unclear. Per the germline V gene, CDR1 is MNHEY and CDR2 is SVGEGT. The CDR3 is 13 amino acids. V was cut by 7 bases and J by 6 bases, with 12 bases left in between.